Sequencing of this T cell receptor (beta chain) was carried out in a study of blood T cells in healthy people across ages. Whole-study context: Using template switching, researchers captured about one barcoded beta molecule for each two T cells.

The study's findings and limits: The CMV status of each donor remained undetermined, and this could have confounded shifts in expanded clonotypes. More naive CD4+ cells and higher diversity marked long-lived donors relative to aged donors.

The CDR3 runs to 15 residues. Germline-derived CDR1 and CDR2 are SGHTA and FQGNSA. J was trimmed by 8 bases and V by 2 bases; bases with no gene match: 6. This clonotype was counted many times. Its specificity is not known. The use of a sample-barcoded 5' primer and a J-beta primer mix characterized a second PCR of roughly 6 to 11 cycles. The template-switch adaptor was a 5' adaptor with 12 random nucleotides. It tagged each cDNA molecule. TCRdb re-derived calls from the 5' RACE reads in MiXCR, one entry per CDR3 protein. This repertoire shows hundreds of thousands of distinct CDR3 sequences, around 30% found once; its top ten account for 17%.

The source is an elderly woman in good health. Sequencing was performed on blood. This chain joins TRBV7-2 and TRBJ2-1; 10 bases match TRBD2. The CDR3 reads CASSLSGGAVDEQFF. DNA of the CDR3: TGTGCCAGCAGCTTAAGCGGGGGGGCGGTAGATGAGCAGTTCTTC.